Listed below are T cell receptor beta chains from one sample, sequenced in a study of T cell responses to AZD1222 COVID-19 vaccine. Sequencing was performed with immunoSEQ multiplex PCR; in TCRdb, only in-frame clones are kept and a portion is missing. Of tens of thousands of clones in the sample, 70% to 90% were seen once. The specimen comprised peripheral blood, sampled on day 0 of AZD1222 vaccination. The receptors were sampled from an adult in good health. Each CDR3 is given with its conserved first and last residue. D genes are given only for firm matches. A clone size is listed for some rows: how often the clone was seen (once, few, many), or a class if it is expanded.

>TRBJ2-7|TRBD2|TRBV7-2|NA
TGTGCCAGCAGCTTCGGTAGCGGGGCCCTCGAGCAGTACTTC
CASSFGSGALEQYF
>TRBJ2-1|NA|TRBV7-2|NA
TGTGCCAGCAGTCAAGTTTCTACGGGCCCCTACAATGAGCAGTTCTTC
CASSQVSTGPYNEQFF
>TRBJ2-7|TRBD2|TRBV5-1|NA
TGCGCCAGCAGCACCGGGACTAGCGGCTACGAGCAGTACTTC
CASSTGTSGYEQYF
>TRBJ1-4|NA|TRBV28|NA
TGTGCCAGCGGGACTCATAATGAAAAACTGTTTTTT
CASGTHNEKLFF
>TRBJ2-7|NA|TRBV7-2|NA
TGTGCCAGCAGCTCAGACATGGACCTAACCTACGAGCAGTACTTC
CASSSDMDLTYEQYF
>TRBJ1-2|NA|TRBV5-4|NA
TGTGCCAGCAGCCAGGGGCAGATCTATGGCTACACCTTC
CASSQGQIYGYTF
>TRBJ2-1|NA|TRBV11-2|once
TGTGCCAGCAGCAGAGAGGCGGGGTCCTACAATGAGCAGTTCTTC
CASSREAGSYNEQFF
>TRBJ2-1|NA|TRBV2|NA
TGTGCCAGCAGTGACCGTCTAGCGCTGGGTGAGCAGTTCTTC
CASSDRLALGEQFF
>TRBJ1-1|TRBD1|TRBV5-4|NA
TGTGCCAGCACCAGGACAGGGGCAGTAGCTGAAGCTTTCTTT
CASTRTGAVAEAFF
>TRBJ2-1|NA|TRBV27|NA
TGTGCCAGCAGAGAAGTAGGGGGGGGTGACAATGAGCAGTTCTTC
CASREVGGGDNEQFF
>TRBJ1-4|NA|TRBV5-6|NA
TGTGCCAGCAGCTTGGGGACAGACTATAATGAAAAACTGTTTTTT
CASSLGTDYNEKLFF
>TRBJ1-5|TRBD1|TRBV28|NA
TGTGCCAGCAGTTCGGGACAGGGTAACCAGCCCCAGCATTTT
CASSSGQGNQPQHF
>TRBJ1-6|TRBD1|TRBV19|few
TGTGCCAGTAGGCGGGGGACAGGAGATTCACCCCTCCACTTT
CASRRGTGDSPLHF
>TRBJ1-2|TRBD1|TRBV10-3|once
TGTGCCATCAGGCGGGACAGGGGATATGGCTACACCTTC
CAIRRDRGYGYTF
>TRBJ2-5|NA|TRBV7-3|NA
TGTGCCAGCAGCTTGGAAAGGGGGGAGACCCAGTACTTC
CASSLERGETQYF
>TRBJ1-5|NA|TRBV5-8|once
TGTGCCAGCAGCTTTACTCGGGCTGCCCTCTCCCAGCCCCAGCATTTT
CASSFTRAALSQPQHF
>TRBJ1-1|NA|TRBV19|NA
TGTGCCAGTAGTACTAAGACAGTAATGAACACTGAAGCTTTCTTT
CASSTKTVMNTEAFF
>TRBJ2-7|TRBD1|TRBV7-2|once
TGTGCCAGCAGCTCAGACAGGGCGGGTGAGCAGTACTTC
CASSSDRAGEQYF
>TRBJ2-3|NA|TRBV19|NA
TGTGCCAGTAGTATGGGTCGGAGCACAGATACGCAGTATTTT
CASSMGRSTDTQYF
>TRBJ1-5|NA|TRBV7-2|NA
TGTGCCAGCAGCTCGGGGGGCGGGAATCAGCCCCAGCATTTT
CASSSGGGNQPQHF
>TRBJ2-7|TRBD1|TRBV28|NA
TGTGCCAGCAGACGAACAGGGGGAGAGTTGTACTTC
CASRRTGGELYF
>TRBJ1-6|TRBD1|TRBV19|few
TGTGCCAGTAGCGTCCGGCCAGGACAGGGAAATTCACCCCTCCACTTT
CASSVRPGQGNSPLHF
>TRBJ2-3|NA|TRBV27|once
TGTGCCAGCAGTCAAGGCAGGAAAGCAGATACGCAGTATTTT
CASSQGRKADTQYF
>TRBJ2-3|NA|TRBV7-2|NA
TGTGCCAGCAGCTCCCCCGGAGGGGTGCAGTATTTT
CASSSPGGVQYF
>TRBJ1-6|NA|TRBV4-3|NA
TGCGCCAGCAGCCACGGCGAGGGTGTCAGTGGGAATTCACCCCTCCACTTT
CASSHGEGVSGNSPLHF
>TRBJ1-4|NA|TRBV28|NA
TGTGCCAGCACCTCGGGAAATGAAAAACTGTTTTTT
CASTSGNEKLFF
>TRBJ1-1|NA|TRBV5-1|NA
TGCGCCAGCAGCCAACTCGGGGACCCAGGTGAAGCTTTCTTT
CASSQLGDPGEAFF
>TRBJ2-1|NA|TRBV28|NA
TGTGCCACCAGAGGTGGGGACAATGAGCAGTTCTTC
CATRGGDNEQFF
>TRBJ1-2|NA|TRBV3-1/TRBV3-2|NA
TGTGCCAGCAGCCCTGGGTATGACTATGGCTACACCTTC
CASSPGYDYGYTF
>TRBJ2-1|TRBD2|TRBV10-3|NA
TGTGCCATCAGTTTCGGGACTAGCGGCTCCTACAATGAGCAGTTCTTC
CAISFGTSGSYNEQFF
>TRBJ2-2|TRBD2|TRBV11-2|once
TGTGCCAGCAGCAAAGGACTAGCGGGGATCGGGGAGCTGTTTTTT
CASSKGLAGIGELFF
>TRBJ2-7|TRBD2|TRBV7-2|NA
TGTGCCAGCAGCCCTAGCGGGGGGAGAAGCTCCTACGAGCAGTACTTC
CASSPSGGRSSYEQYF
>TRBJ1-4|NA|TRBV27|once
TGTGCCAGCAGTTTAGAAGGTACAGCTTATAATGAAAAACTGTTTTTT
CASSLEGTAYNEKLFF
>TRBJ2-2|NA|TRBV2|NA
TGTGCCAGCAGTGAGGGGCTAGCGAGCACCGGGGAGCTGTTTTTT
CASSEGLASTGELFF
>TRBJ2-1|NA|TRBV29-1|NA
TGCAGCGTTGAAGATCTCGGCCGCACTGAGCAGTTCTTC
CSVEDLGRTEQFF
>TRBJ2-7|NA|TRBV7-8|once
TGTGCCAGCAGCTTAGCCTCTACACCCTTACAGAACGAGCAGTACTTC
CASSLASTPLQNEQYF
>TRBJ1-5|NA|TRBV6-2/TRBV6-3|NA
TGTGCCAGCAGTTACGGACGGTATAGCAATCAGCCCCAGCATTTT
CASSYGRYSNQPQHF
>TRBJ2-5|TRBD2|TRBV3-1/TRBV3-2|NA
TGTGCCAGCAGCCAAGGGGGGACTAGCGGGAGGGAGACCCAGTACTTC
CASSQGGTSGRETQYF
>TRBJ2-5|NA|TRBV18|NA
TGTGCCAGCTCACCAAGGGACCCTCAGGAGACCCAGTACTTC
CASSPRDPQETQYF
>TRBJ1-2|NA|TRBV27|NA
TGTGCCAGCAGTGAGTTCCAGTACTATGGCTACACCTTC
CASSEFQYYGYTF
>TRBJ2-5|NA|TRBV11-3|NA
TGTGCCAGCAGCTCCCAGGTGGGGCAGACCCAGTACTTC
CASSSQVGQTQYF
>TRBJ1-2|TRBD1|TRBV5-1|NA
TGCGCCAGCAGCTTGGACGCCGGGACAGGGGGCCCTGGCTACACCTTC
CASSLDAGTGGPGYTF
>TRBJ2-7|TRBD2|TRBV19|NA
TGTGCCAGTAGCCCCGTTGCAGCGGGGGCATACGAGCAGTACTTC
CASSPVAAGAYEQYF
>TRBJ1-6|NA|TRBV6-6|few
TGTGCCAGCAGGACACAGGGAGGTAATTCACCCCTCCACTTT
CASRTQGGNSPLHF
>TRBJ1-2|TRBD1|TRBV18|NA
TGTGCCAGCTCAGACACAGGGGGCTATGGCTACACCTTC
CASSDTGGYGYTF
>TRBJ2-7|NA|TRBV6-6|NA
TGTGCCAGCTTGGACTACCACTCCTACGAGCAGTACTTC
CASLDYHSYEQYF
>TRBJ1-1|NA|TRBV5-1|NA
TGCGCCAGCAGCTTGGATGGCAGGGGAACTGGTGAAGCTTTCTTT
CASSLDGRGTGEAFF
>TRBJ2-3|TRBD1|TRBV4-1|NA
TGCGCCAGCAGCCAAGATCGGGACAGGGGAAAGAGAGATACGCAGTATTTT
CASSQDRDRGKRDTQYF
>TRBJ1-4|NA|TRBV5-4|NA
TGTGCCAGCAGCTTGCCCGGGGCACAGACTAATGAAAAACTGTTTTTT
CASSLPGAQTNEKLFF
>TRBJ1-5|NA|TRBV29-1|medium-sized
TGCAGCGTGAGCCGGGACGGGAAAGATCAGCCCCAGCATTTT
CSVSRDGKDQPQHF
>TRBJ1-5|NA|TRBV15|NA
TGTGCCACCAGCAGACCCCGGACAATTCGGAGCAATCAGCCCCAGCATTTT
CATSRPRTIRSNQPQHF
>TRBJ2-7|NA|TRBV19|once
TGTGCCAGTAGTATCGGGCCCCTAGGGAACGAGCAGTACTTC
CASSIGPLGNEQYF